The next 5 T cell receptor beta chains were all read from a single sample in a study of T-cell memory formation after mild COVID-19. Using its own MiXCR run on the 5' RACE reads, TCRdb lists one record per CDR3 protein. Here the sample spans about 150,000 distinct CDR3 sequences, less than 40% being singletons. Sequencing used PBMCs or a T cell subset sorted from them (not recorded which). These receptors were obtained from an adult woman who had mild COVID-19 (a few samples of this study predate the infection). Cell type and time point are not known.

The chain uses TRBV12-3 or TRBV12-4 and TRBJ1-5; weak D call: TRBD1 (6 bases). CDR3 length equals 16 residues. V was trimmed by 3 bases and J by 10 bases, leaving 22 bases between them. CDR3 amino acids: CASSFNTGSLGEPQHF. The DNA of the CDR3 is TGTGCCAGCAGTTTCAACACAGGGTCTCTAGGGGAACCCCAGCATTTT.

This clonotype was counted only a few times. The chain recombines TRBV12-3 or TRBV12-4 with TRBJ2-5, with 8 bases identical to TRBD2. With 3 bases clipped from V and 5 bases from J, the junction kept 5 bases outside the gene matches. CDR3 length: 14 amino acids. The CDR3 is CASSLAGGDETQYF. The DNA for the CDR3 is TGTGCCAGCAGTTTGGCGGGGGGCGATGAGACCCAGTACTTC.

The chain joins TRBV10-3 to TRBJ2-4; D is possibly TRBD1 (6 bases). The CDR3 is 14 residues long. Deletions cut 10 bases from V and 0 bases from J, with 13 bases between. CDR1 is ENHRY, CDR2 SYGVKD, per germline. CDR3 coding DNA: TGTGCCACTAGACAGGATCTAGCCAAAAACATTCAGTACTTC. It yields the protein CATRQDLAKNIQYF.

The chain links TRBV4-2 to TRBJ1-4; D unresolved. This CDR3 is 14 amino acids long. Germline CDR1 is LGHNA and CDR2 is YNFKEQ. V was cut by 0 bases and J by 8 bases, with 10 bases left in between. CDR3 bases: TGTGCCAGCAGCCAAGAGGAGTTGGAGGAAAAACTGTTTTTT. Amino acid sequence: CASSQEELEEKLFF.

The CDR3 region has the DNA TGCGCCAGCAGCTCCTCAGCCCGGGGGGGCAATCAGCCCCAGCATTTT. Translating it yields CASSSSARGGNQPQHF. The chain couples TRBV4-1 to TRBJ1-5; D is possibly TRBD1 (5 bases). Trimming shortened V by 5 bases and J by 2 bases, and 16 bases separated the two germline ends. CDR3 size: 16 residues. From germline, CDR1 is MGHRA and CDR2 YSYEKL.